Sequencing of this T cell receptor beta chain was carried out in a study of regulatory T cells in long-lasting Graves disease. Study observations and caveats: Lower TCR diversity was seen in persistent Graves' patients than in newly diagnosed ones. Favoring TRBV28, TRBJ1-2 and TRBJ2-5 was a feature seen in persistent disease. The persistent group shared around 2,700 public clonotypes, more than the roughly 970 shared by new patients.

The time point was: persistent/refractory GD, antithyroid drugs over 5 years with positive TRAb. Construction of the TCR library relied on RNA isolated from PBMCs. This clonotype was picked up many times. Its cognate antigen is unknown. Germline V gene data show CDR1 as DFQATT and CDR2 as SNEGSKA (reference sequence). V was cut by 1 base and J by 9 bases, with 21 bases left in between. This CDR3 contains 15 residues. Construction of TCR beta libraries relied on iRepertoire HTBI primers and on Arm-PCR targeting CDR3 regions. TCRdb re-derived calls from the multiplex PCR reads in MiXCR, one entry per CDR3 protein. The sample has around 450,000 distinct CDR3 sequences, roughly 21% seen once.

This clonotype was sampled from a female donor with Graves disease. The sequencing used peripheral blood mononuclear cells (PBMCs), collected when the disease was refractory, from a patient treated with antithyroid drugs. This chain links TRBV20-1 with TRBJ1-2; no firm D call. CDR3 region: CSARAPGVGIWSYTF. The CDR3 DNA reads as TGCAGTGCTAGAGCCCCCGGGGTCGGGATATGGAGCTACACCTTC.